This T cell receptor beta chain was sequenced during a study of cytomegalovirus exposure and HLA in healthy donors. General observations from the study: Associated with cytomegalovirus, according to the listing, were about 160 TCR beta chains. Most observed TCR sequences were rare, whereas some public TCRs were detected in many donors. Subsequent analysis showed first-cohort TCR clusters tending to co-occur in 120 or so validation repertoires.

The repertoire was sequenced with immunoSEQ multiplex PCR; TCRdb's copy has only in-frame clones and lacks some. The sample consists of approximately 64,000 clones, around 89% of them appearing once. The approximately 120-subject validation cohort, separate from the roughly 670-subject first cohort, included the donors. This clone came up once. Its antigen is unknown. The clonotype comes from a woman under 30 in good health and CMV-seronegative. Sequences were obtained from PBMCs.

The DNA of the CDR3 is TGTGCCAGCAGTTGCCCGGGGGGAGGCTATATGGAAAAACTGTTTTTT. Amino acids: CASSCPGGGYMEKLFF. The chain uses TRBV27 and TRBJ1-4, with D possibly matching TRBD1 (5 bases). Germline V CDR1 and CDR2: MNHEY, SMNVEV (reference sequence). This CDR3 contains 16 residues. Trimming shortened V by 4 bases and J by 8 bases, and 20 bases separated the two germline ends.